The 28 T cell receptor beta chains presented below share a single source sample, sequenced in a study of OX40 agonist ivuxolimab in advanced cancers. Sequencing used immunoSEQ multiplex PCR; TCRdb keeps in-frame clones, though not all of them. The data show around 74,000 clones, just under 90% seen once. Sequenced material: CD4+ or CD8+ T cells sorted from blood, taken in a trial of the OX40 agonist ivuxolimab. These receptors were collected from an adult with an advanced solid tumor such as melanoma, head and neck, liver or kidney cancer.

This chain uses TRBV5-4 with TRBJ1-6; 9 nucleotides agree with TRBD1. V shed 4 bases, J shed 7 bases, and the junction held 9 bases outside the gene matches. CDR3 length: 16 residues. Germline V gene data show CDR1 as SGHNT and CDR2 as YYREEE (reference sequence). The CDR3 coding sequence is TGTGCCAGCAGCCCGACCCCGGGACAGGGAAATTCACCCCTCCACTTT. This sequence encodes CASSPTPGQGNSPLHF.

The rearrangement joins TRBV18 to TRBJ2-3; no clear D gene. Germline-derived CDR1 and CDR2 are KGHSH and LQKENI. V shed 2 bases and J shed 2 bases, with 5 bases lying between them. This CDR3 comprises 13 residues. The CDR3 spells CASSPTVTDTQYF. The CDR3 nucleotides read TGTGCCAGCTCACCAACGGTCACAGATACGCAGTATTTT.

This clone was picked up one time. CDR3 protein: CASSYSGGTYF. The CDR3 DNA follows: TGTGCCAGCAGTTACTCAGGGGGGACGTACTTC. V gene TRBV6-6 combines with J gene TRBJ2-7; D may be TRBD1 or TRBD2 (6 bases each). CDR3 length equals 11 residues. Germline CDR1 and CDR2: MNHNY and SVGAGI (reference sequence). Trimming shortened V by 0 bases and J by 12 bases, and 9 bases separated the two germline ends.

The chain carries TRBV30 and TRBJ1-3; D gene unclear. V dropped 5 bases and J dropped 1 base, with 15 bases sitting between them. The CDR3 is 15 residues long. CDR1 and CDR2 from the germline V gene are GTSNPN and SVGIG (reference sequence). In DNA, the CDR3 is TGTGCCTGGTCACCCGCGGGCAAATCTGGAAACACCATATATTTT. It is translated as CAWSPAGKSGNTIYF. The variable domain in full, completed from reference TRBV30 and TRBJ1-3, reads SQTIHQWPATLVQPVGSPLSLECTVEGTSNPNLYWYRQAAGRGLQLLFYSVGIGQISSEVPQNLSASRPQDRQFILSSKKLLLSDSGFYLCAWSPAGKSGNTIYFGEGSWLTVV.

The CDR3 DNA follows: TGTGCCAGCAGGGGGGGGAGTAACTACGAGCAGTACTTC. Amino acid sequence: CASRGGSNYEQYF. The V gene is TRBV27, the J gene TRBJ2-7; 7 positions match TRBD2. Germline V CDR1 and CDR2: MNHEY, SMNVEV (reference sequence). The CDR3 has 13 residues. V lost 6 bases and J lost 3; bases outside the gene matches: 5.

The chain is built from TRBV28 and TRBJ2-7; D remains ambiguous. With 2 bases removed from V and 2 bases from J, the gap between germline ends came to 7 bases. Looked up from germline, CDR1 is MDHEN and CDR2 is SYDVKM. The CDR3 is made up of 13 amino acids. The CDR3, as DNA: TGTGCCAGCAGTTTAACGGCTACCTACGAGCAGTACTTC. Its protein product is CASSLTATYEQYF.

The CDR3 sequence: CASSGGPGIQETQYF. The CDR3 DNA reads TGTGCCAGCAGCGGGGGGCCTGGGATACAAGAGACCCAGTACTTC. V and J are TRBV9 and TRBJ2-5; maybe TRBD1 (6 bases). V shed 3 bases and J shed 2 bases, with 14 bases lying between them. The germline V gene has CDR1 SGDLS and CDR2 YYNGEE. CDR3 size: 15 residues.

The V gene is TRBV7-9, the J gene TRBJ2-5; weak D call: TRBD1 (6 bases). Trimming removed 4 bases at V and 2 bases at J, with 11 bases between. The CDR3 loop spans 14 amino acids. Germline-derived CDR1 and CDR2 are SEHNR and FQNEAQ (reference sequence). CDR3 nucleotide sequence: TGTGCCAGCAGCTGGACAGTTTATCAAGAGACCCAGTACTTC. As protein: CASSWTVYQETQYF. Filled out from reference TRBV7-9 and TRBJ2-5, the complete variable domain reads DTGVSQNPRHKITKRGQNVTFRCDPISEHNRLYWYRQTLGQGPEFLTYFQNEAQLEKSRLLSDRFSAERPKGSFSTLEIQRTEQGDSAMYLCASSWTVYQETQYFGPGTRLLVL.

The V gene is TRBV2, the J gene TRBJ2-2; 13 positions agree with TRBD2. V lost 5 bases to trimming and J lost 4 bases; unmatched junction nucleotides: 7. CDR1 and CDR2 from the germline V gene are SNHLY and FYNNEI. CDR3 length equals 17 residues. The chain's CDR3 is CASSSTSGGAGTGELFF. The CDR3 DNA is TGTGCCAGCAGTTCCACTAGCGGGGGGGCAGGCACCGGGGAGCTGTTTTTT.

The rearrangement joins TRBV7-6 to TRBJ2-7; TRBD2 matches 8 bases. Germline-derived CDR1 and CDR2 are SGHVS and FNYEAQ. V trimming: 4 bases; J trimming: 4 bases; junction bases outside the gene matches: 9. The CDR3 totals 15 residues. CDR3 protein: CASSSTSGGLYEQYF. In DNA, the CDR3 is TGTGCCAGCAGCTCCACTAGCGGAGGGCTTTACGAGCAGTACTTC.

The chain combines TRBV6-1 with TRBJ2-3; 7 nucleotides agree with TRBD2. J gave up 3 bases and V 3 bases, and 9 bases lay outside the gene matches. This CDR3 contains 16 residues. Per the germline V gene, CDR1 is MNHNS and CDR2 is SASEGT. The CDR3 DNA follows: TGTGCCAGCAGTGAGCTGAGCGGGGCCCTGACAGATACGCAGTATTTT. It yields the protein CASSELSGALTDTQYF.

The DNA of the CDR3 is TGCAGCGTTGTCCGGGGTAGTACGACGTCAGGGGAGCAGTTCTTC. Its protein product is CSVVRGSTTSGEQFF. V usage is TRBV29-1 and J usage is TRBJ2-1; D is tentatively TRBD1 or TRBD2 (5 bases each). Germline V gives CDR1 SQVTM, CDR2 ANQGSEA. The CDR3 length is 15 residues. Trimming took off 4 bases at V and 10 bases at J, with 23 bases between the two ends.

This chain joins TRBV5-4 and TRBJ2-3; D call uncertain. Per the germline V gene, CDR1 is SGHNT and CDR2 is YYREEE (reference sequence). The CDR3 length is 15 residues. V lost 0 bases, J lost 5 bases, and 13 bases lay in between. In DNA form, the CDR3 reads TGTGCCAGCAGCTTGGCCGTGGCCTCGGGAGATACGCAGTATTTT. This encodes CASSLAVASGDTQYF.

The chain employs TRBV27 and TRBJ2-2; D gene ambiguous. CDR1 and CDR2 (germline): MNHEY, SMNVEV (reference sequence). Trimming removed 3 bases from V and 2 bases from J, with 4 bases in between. The CDR3 runs to 13 residues. CDR3 sequence (DNA): TGTGCCAGCAGTTTTCGTAACACCGGGGAGCTGTTTTTT. Protein sequence: CASSFRNTGELFF.

The gene calls are TRBV27 and TRBJ2-7; D assignment may be TRBD1 or TRBD2 (5 bases each). The germline V gene has CDR1 MNHEY and CDR2 SMNVEV (reference sequence). V dropped 3 bases and J dropped 1 base, with 10 bases sitting between them. The CDR3 extends over 14 amino acids. The CDR3 coding sequence is TGTGCCAGCAGTTTGGGGGTGTTATCCTACGAGCAGTACTTC. Translation gives CASSLGVLSYEQYF.

Note on this clone: An end of the junction does not agree with germline; a read error may underlie this. This chain connects TRBV7-7 to TRBJ2-5, with 9 bases matching TRBD1. Per germline, CDR1 SSHAT and CDR2 FNYEAQ (reference sequence). This CDR3 region has 16 residues. The CDR3 sequence: CASSLGQGFQQETQYF. DNA of the CDR3: TGTGCTAGCAGCTTAGGACAGGGGTTTCAGCAAGAGACCCAGTACTTC.

The J gene is TRBJ2-3, the V gene TRBV11-3; D is uncertain. The CDR3 is 15 residues long. Germline lookup yields CDR1 SGHNT and CDR2 YENEEA. V was shortened by 1 base and J by 0 bases, with 8 bases between the two germline ends. DNA of the CDR3: TGTGCCAGCAGCTTAGGTGGCTCTAGCACAGATACGCAGTATTTT. Encoded protein: CASSLGGSSTDTQYF.

The rearrangement links TRBV19 to TRBJ1-2, with unresolved D. The V gene's germline CDR1 is LNHDA and CDR2 SQIVND (reference sequence). The CDR3 length is 14 residues. Trimming cost V 1 base and J 0 bases, with 6 bases left between them. DNA for the CDR3: TGTGCCAGTAGTATAGGGACGGCTAACTATGGCTACACCTTC. Its translation is CASSIGTANYGYTF.

The chain employs TRBV27 and TRBJ2-1; 11 bases are a match to TRBD1. The V and J ends lost 8 bases and 4 bases, in that order; junction bases with no gene match: 4. The CDR3 spans 14 residues. The V gene's germline CDR1 is MNHEY and CDR2 SMNVEV (reference sequence). The CDR3 sequence: CASLGQGAYNEQFF. CDR3 DNA sequence: TGTGCCAGCCTCGGACAGGGGGCATACAATGAGCAGTTCTTC.

In this sample, this clone turned up once. The gene calls are TRBV19 and TRBJ1-2; D not resolved. The V and J ends lost 7 bases and 7 bases respectively, with 16 bases between them. The CDR3 runs to 13 residues. The V gene's germline CDR1 is LNHDA and CDR2 SQIVND (reference sequence). In nucleotides, the CDR3 is TGTGCCAGTAAGCAATCTCGGGCGTCTGGCTACACCTTC. Residues: CASKQSRASGYTF.

The chain joins TRBV6-4 to TRBJ1-1; the D is unclear. Germline CDR1 MRHNA, CDR2 SNTAGT. This CDR3 is built from 14 residues. Trimming took off 4 bases at V and 7 bases at J, with 16 bases between the two ends. CDR3 nucleotide sequence: TGTGCCAGCAGTGGTTCCCCCGGAGACAATGAAGCTTTCTTT. As protein: CASSGSPGDNEAFF.

The gene calls are TRBV7-9 and TRBJ2-1, with a possible D match to TRBD2 (5 bases). In germline, CDR1 is SEHNR, CDR2 FQNEAQ (reference sequence). The V end was cut by 3 bases, the J end by 8 bases, with 14 bases between. This CDR3 is built from 14 residues. The CDR3 bases are TGTGCCAGCAGCTTGGGTCAGACCGGGGATGAGCAGTTCTTC. This encodes CASSLGQTGDEQFF.

The chain couples TRBV5-1 to TRBJ2-7; D perhaps matches TRBD2 (7 bases). V lost 3 bases to trimming and J lost 3 bases, with 16 bases between them. CDR3 length: 15 amino acids. CDR1 and CDR2 (germline): SGHRS, YFSETQ. In DNA, the CDR3 is TGCGCCAGCAGCTACCTCCAGGGAGGGGGCTACGAGCAGTACTTC. It specifies CASSYLQGGGYEQYF.

The genes are TRBV16 and TRBJ1-2; 7 bases are shared with TRBD1. The V and J ends lost 0 bases and 0 bases, in that order; junction bases with no gene match: 7. The CDR3 covers 17 residues. In germline, CDR1 is KGHSY, CDR2 FQNENV. The CDR3 DNA sequence: TGTGCCAGCAGCCAATCTATTGGGACAGCCTCTAACTATGGCTACACCTTC. Amino acid sequence: CASSQSIGTASNYGYTF.

V usage is TRBV18 and J usage is TRBJ1-2, with 10 bases that match TRBD1. The J segment lost 6 bases and the V segment lost 6 bases, leaving 4 bases of the junction unmatched. CDR1 is KGHSH and CDR2 is LQKENI in the germline V gene. The CDR3 is 13 residues long. The CDR3 protein is CASSQDRGDGYTF. DNA for the CDR3: TGTGCCAGCTCCCAGGACAGGGGGGATGGCTACACCTTC. The complete variable domain, with remaining parts taken from reference TRBV18 and TRBJ1-2, reads NAGVMQNPRHLVRRRGQEARLRCSPMKGHSHVYWYRQLPEEGLKFMVYLQKENIIDESGMPKERFSAEFPKEGPSILRIQQVVRGDSAAYFCASSQDRGDGYTFGSGTRLTVV.

The chain carries TRBV7-9 and TRBJ2-5; D unresolved. Trimming removed 7 bases from V and 4 bases from J, with 13 bases in between. The CDR3 covers 13 residues. The germline CDR1 and CDR2 sequences are SEHNR and FQNEAQ (reference sequence). The chain's CDR3 is CASTRQARETQYF. DNA for the CDR3: TGTGCCAGCACTCGGCAGGCGAGAGAGACCCAGTACTTC.

The rearrangement uses TRBV5-5 and TRBJ2-2; D assignment may be TRBD1 or TRBD2 (5 bases each). With 4 bases removed from V and 0 bases from J, the gap between germline ends came to 7 bases. In germline, CDR1 is SGHKS, CDR2 YYEKEE (reference sequence). This CDR3 has 14 amino acids. This chain's CDR3 is CASSLGPNTGELFF. CDR3 sequence (DNA): TGTGCCAGCAGCCTGGGACCGAACACCGGGGAGCTGTTTTTT. The entire variable domain, with the rest obtained from reference TRBV5-5 and TRBJ2-2, is as follows: DAGVTQSPTHLIKTRGQQVTLRCSPISGHKSVSWYQQVLGQGPQFIFQYYEKEERGRGNFPDRFSARQFPNYSSELNVNALLLGDSALYLCASSLGPNTGELFFGEGSRLTVL.

The table lists this clone with a few counts. Sequence at one end of the junction differs from germline and may be a read error. The CDR3 is CASSPMPGLTSVTQYF. The CDR3 DNA reads as TGTGCTAGCAGCCCCATGCCGGGACTAACCTCTGTGACCCAGTACTTC. The chain combines TRBV7-7 with TRBJ2-5; 7 nucleotides agree with TRBD2. In germline, CDR1 is SSHAT, CDR2 FNYEAQ (reference sequence). The length of the CDR3 is 16 residues. Full variable domain (outside the CDR3, taken from reference TRBV7-7 and TRBJ2-5): GAGVSQSPRYKVTKRGQDVTLRCDPISSHATLYWYQQALGQGPEFLTYFNYEAQPDKSGLPSDRFSAERPEGSISTLTIQRTEQRDSAMYRCASSPMPGLTSVTQYFGPGTRLLVL.